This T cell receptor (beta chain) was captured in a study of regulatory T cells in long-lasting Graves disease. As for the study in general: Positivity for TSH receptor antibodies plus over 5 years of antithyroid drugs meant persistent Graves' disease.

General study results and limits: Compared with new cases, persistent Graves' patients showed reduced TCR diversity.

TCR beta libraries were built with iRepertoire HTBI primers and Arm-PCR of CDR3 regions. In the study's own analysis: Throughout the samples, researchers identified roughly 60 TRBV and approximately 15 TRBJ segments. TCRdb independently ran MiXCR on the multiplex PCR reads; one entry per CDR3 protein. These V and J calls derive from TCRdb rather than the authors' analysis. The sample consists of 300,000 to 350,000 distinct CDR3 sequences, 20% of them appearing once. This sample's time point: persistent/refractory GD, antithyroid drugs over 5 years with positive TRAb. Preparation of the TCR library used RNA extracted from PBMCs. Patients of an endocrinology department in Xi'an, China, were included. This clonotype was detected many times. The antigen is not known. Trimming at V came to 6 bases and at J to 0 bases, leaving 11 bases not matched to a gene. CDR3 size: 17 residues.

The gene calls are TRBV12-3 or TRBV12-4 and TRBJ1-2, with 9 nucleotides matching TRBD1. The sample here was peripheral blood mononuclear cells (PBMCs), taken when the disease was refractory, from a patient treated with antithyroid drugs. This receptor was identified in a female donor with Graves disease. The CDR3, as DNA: TGTGCCAGCAGACCCTCCCGGGACAGGGTAACTAACTATGGCTACACCTTC. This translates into CASRPSRDRVTNYGYTF.